This entry lists 20 T cell receptor beta chains sequenced from one sample in a study of T cell clusters in autoimmune cytopenias. One tube held mixed TRB-A and TRB-B primer pools for touch-down PCR. Reanalyzing the multiplex PCR reads, TCRdb keeps one entry per CDR3 protein, without DNA. The repertoire shows about 12,000 distinct CDR3 sequences; the top ten hold over 2.5%. TRB was amplified from around 0.25 ug of peripheral blood genomic DNA per sample. Material: peripheral blood. These receptor sequences come from a human donor with an autoimmune cytopenia or autoimmune hepatitis (not recorded which).

The genes are TRBV19 and TRBJ1-5; the D gene TCRdb calls, TRBD1, cannot be checked with no DNA. Per germline, CDR1 LNHDA and CDR2 SQIVND (reference sequence). The CDR3 loop spans 14 amino acids. CDR3 protein: CASSIPGFYQPQHF.

The J gene is TRBJ2-1, the V gene TRBV11-3. The CDR3 length is 12 residues. Looked up from germline, CDR1 is SGHNT and CDR2 is YENEEA. The CDR3 here is CASSSRYNEQFF.

The chain carries TRBV5-6 and TRBJ2-5; TCRdb names TRBD2, which stays unverified in the absence of DNA. CDR3 length: 17 residues. Germline CDR1 is SGHDT and CDR2 is YYEEEE. CDR3 region: CASSPSPTSLGEETQYF.

V usage is TRBV6-2 or TRBV6-3 and J usage is TRBJ2-7; TCRdb names TRBD2, which stays unverified in the absence of DNA. The length of the CDR3 is 11 residues. The germline V gene has CDR1 MNHEY and CDR2 SVGEGT. CDR3 in amino acids: CATSRGYEQYF.

This clonotype is identified as medium-sized (0.01 to 0.1%) from frequency. The genes are TRBV19 and TRBJ1-4. The germline V gene has CDR1 LNHDA and CDR2 SQIVND (reference sequence). The CDR3 has 13 amino acids. The CDR3 is CASSMGYNEKLFF.

The J gene is TRBJ2-2, the V gene TRBV6-5; TCRdb selects TRBD2, and the lack of DNA leaves this call unchecked. CDR3 length: 14 residues. CDR1 is MNHEY, CDR2 SVGAGI, per germline. The CDR3 reads CASSWRGRAGELFF.

The chain has TRBV15 and TRBJ2-5; there is no DNA to check the TCRdb D call of TRBD1. The CDR3 is 15 residues long. From germline, CDR1 is LNHNV and CDR2 YYDKDF (reference sequence). The CDR3 reads CATSGEREVRETQYF.

The chain couples TRBV18 to TRBJ2-4; TCRdb returns TRBD2, unconfirmable since there is no DNA. The CDR3 has 13 residues. In germline, CDR1 is KGHSH, CDR2 LQKENI. CDR3 loop: CASSPLAEDIQYF.

Frequency places this clonotype as medium-sized (0.01 to 0.1%). The gene calls are TRBV6-5 and TRBJ2-7; the D call from TCRdb, TRBD1, cannot be confirmed without DNA. The CDR3 runs 11 residues. The germline V gene encodes CDR1 MNHEY and CDR2 SVGAGI. CDR3 in amino acids: CASSDRGEQYF.

CDR3 loop: CASRAGTGNTGELFF. The V call is TRBV6-2 or TRBV6-3, the J call TRBJ2-2; checking the TCRdb D call of TRBD1 is not possible without DNA. Germline loops: CDR1 MNHEY, CDR2 SVGEGT. CDR3 length equals 15 residues.

J is TRBJ2-2 and V is TRBV10-3. The CDR3 covers 11 residues. Germline V gene lookup returns CDR1 ENHRY and CDR2 SYGVKD. The chain's CDR3 is CAISDSGELFF.

The chain employs TRBV20-1 and TRBJ2-3; TCRdb lists TRBD2, though no DNA is available to test this call. The CDR3 has 15 residues. Looked up from germline, CDR1 is DFQATT and CDR2 is SNEGSKA (reference sequence). CDR3 amino acids: CSARLAGGPTDTQYF.

The chain uses TRBV18 and TRBJ2-1; TCRdb gives TRBD2 as the D gene, but with no DNA this cannot be confirmed. The CDR3 contains 17 residues. CDR1 KGHSH and CDR2 LQKENI come from the germline V gene. The CDR3 sequence is CASSPQRTSGGDNEQFF.

Judged by frequency, this clonotype is medium-sized. The CDR3 loop reads CAWSVSGGTGELFF. The rearrangement links TRBV30 to TRBJ2-2; checking the TCRdb D call of TRBD1 is not possible without DNA. The CDR3 spans 14 residues. The germline V gene encodes CDR1 GTSNPN and CDR2 SVGIG (reference sequence).

This chain links TRBV10-3 with TRBJ2-3. In germline, CDR1 is ENHRY, CDR2 SYGVKD. The CDR3 consists of 12 residues. The CDR3 reads CAISEPSDTQYF.

The chain combines TRBV10-3 with TRBJ2-1; TCRdb's D call of TRBD2 is untestable without DNA. The V gene's germline CDR1 is ENHRY and CDR2 SYGVKD. There are 17 residues in the CDR3. The CDR3 loop is CAITKTSGAGVGNEQFF.

This clonotype is labeled medium-sized (0.01 to 0.1%) based on frequency. V gene TRBV29-1 combines with J gene TRBJ2-2. CDR3 length equals 12 residues. Germline-derived CDR1 and CDR2 are SQVTM and ANQGSEA. The CDR3 region is CSVETTALELFF.

This clonotype registers medium-sized by frequency. The chain links TRBV6-1 to TRBJ2-2; TCRdb reports TRBD1, a call that lacks DNA to check it against. This CDR3 has 14 residues. CDR1 and CDR2 (germline): MNHNS, SASEGT. CDR3: CASRSLQGTGELFF.

The rearrangement joins TRBV27 to TRBJ2-1. There are 12 residues in the CDR3. CDR1 is MNHEY and CDR2 is SMNVEV in the germline V gene (reference sequence). CDR3 loop: CASSTNDNEQFF.

The chain combines TRBV6-5 with TRBJ2-3; there is no DNA to check the TCRdb D call of TRBD1. This CDR3 spans 16 amino acids. Per germline, CDR1 MNHEY and CDR2 SVGAGI. CDR3 sequence: CASSQTGTGLTDTQYF.